This T cell receptor beta chain is drawn from a study of shared clonotypes between healthy human individuals. The protocol was immunoSEQ multiplex PCR, while the TCRdb copy is restricted to in-frame clones and leaves out a portion. The repertoire has about 2 million clones, over 85% of them found once; the top ten carry more than 0.1%. Sequencing was performed on naive CD4+ T cells sorted from blood. As to subset: CD45RA+ positively selected. This TCR came from a man younger than 35 in good health.

The DNA of the CDR3 is TGTGCCAGCAGTTACCGGGAGATCGGGGCTGAAGCTTTCTTT. It yields the protein CASSYREIGAEAFF. The chain couples TRBV6-5 to TRBJ1-1, with D hard to call. V was trimmed by 2 bases and J by 6 bases, leaving 13 bases between them. The CDR3 covers 14 residues. The germline V gene encodes CDR1 MNHEY and CDR2 SVGAGI.